This is a list of T cell receptor beta chains from one sample in a study of blood T cell repertoires in COVID-19. Clones were sequenced by immunoSEQ multiplex PCR, and TCRdb holds only the in-frame ones, with some missing. Among some 200,000 clones listed, around 81% were seen once. The sequenced material came from PBMCs or T cells enriched from blood (not recorded which). All receptors derive from a woman between 45 and 60 years old with acute COVID-19. CDR3s include the opening cysteine and the closing phenylalanine or tryptophan. Each record gives: clone size, V gene, CDR3 protein. Clone size is not always given. Where it is, it says once, few, many or a class for expanded clones.

NA,TRBV9,CASSGYSGGAGETQYF
NA,TRBV7-2,CASSLEHPRQFF
NA,TRBV19,CASSKDRETYEQYF
NA,TRBV7-3,CASSPGIENTGELFF
NA,TRBV5-4,CASSFASGQWETQYF
NA,TRBV6-6,CASWLAGASYEQYF
NA,TRBV30,CAWSTGGAETQYF
NA,TRBV4-3,CASRTGQGGNTGELFF
NA,TRBV20-1,CSASGTSGTRFSYEQYF
NA,TRBV7-3,CASSLRGSGRGRGGGDTQYF
NA,TRBV19,CASSIKGQGDTQYF
NA,TRBV19,CASRKGDTSYEQYF
NA,TRBV27,CASSSGQYGYTF
NA,TRBV28,CASSPLRDTKGQNIQYF
NA,TRBV28,CASSFQEGSNQPQHF
NA,TRBV28,CASRTGTETGELFF
NA,TRBV4-3,CASSQEVTNLYGYTF
few,TRBV7-8,CASSPREGAYEQYF
NA,TRBV4-3,CASSGPGQYNEQFF
NA,TRBV6-5,CASRQGAHQPQHF
few,TRBV9,CASSRGLAGNNPETQYF
NA,TRBV5-4,CATFGQGEPGYTF
few,TRBV30,CAWTKRHSKTGELFF
NA,TRBV30,CAWTISRGETQYF
NA,TRBV27,CASSRYQRTGELFF
NA,TRBV19,CASQLAGGPYEQFF
NA,TRBV13,CASSRRDPGNEQYF
few,TRBV12-3/TRBV12-4,CASSLGQPYGYTF
few,TRBV5-1,CASSLSGLVHEQYF
NA,TRBV19,CATTQLTGANQPQHF
once,TRBV7-2,CASSLTENQPQHF
NA,TRBV3-1/TRBV3-2,CASSHRNQPQHF
NA,TRBV5-1,CASSSDRGMRNTIYF
NA,TRBV28,CASSLPQGNYEQYF
NA,TRBV5-6,CASSAGGNQPQHF
NA,TRBV25-1,CASSEGGLLAETQYF
NA,TRBV11-2,CASSPLRTEAFF
few,TRBV30,CAWTTGTSGRISYEQYF
once,TRBV5-1,CASSLESVSSGGPQETQYF
NA,TRBV6-8,CASKPGLDTGELFF
once,TRBV15,CATSRTIETQYF
NA,TRBV7-9,CASSLGTSGPGELFF
NA,TRBV20-1,CSASPAGGSSYNEQFF
NA,TRBV6-1,CASSESYTDTQYF
NA,TRBV18,CASSPLDRGSYNSPLHF
NA,TRBV4-1,CASSIGPSSYNEQFF
NA,TRBV4-1,CASNVQGANSPLHF
NA,TRBV20-1,CSAMRGVEQYF
NA,TRBV7-9,CASTGTGGTNEQFF
NA,TRBV15,CATTRVGGDSYNEQFF